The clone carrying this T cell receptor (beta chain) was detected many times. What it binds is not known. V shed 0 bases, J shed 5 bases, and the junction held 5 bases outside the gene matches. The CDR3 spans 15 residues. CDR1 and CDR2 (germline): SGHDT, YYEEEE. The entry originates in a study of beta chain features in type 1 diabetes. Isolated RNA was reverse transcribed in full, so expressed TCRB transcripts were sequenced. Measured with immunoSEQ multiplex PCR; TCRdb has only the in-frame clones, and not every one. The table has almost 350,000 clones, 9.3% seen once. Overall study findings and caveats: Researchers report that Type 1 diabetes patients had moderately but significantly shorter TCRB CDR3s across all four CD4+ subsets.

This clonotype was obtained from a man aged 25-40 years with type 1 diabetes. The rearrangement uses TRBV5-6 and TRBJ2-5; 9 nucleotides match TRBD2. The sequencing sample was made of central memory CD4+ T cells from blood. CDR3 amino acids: CASSLVKRGDETQYF. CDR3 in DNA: TGTGCCAGCAGCTTGGTGAAGCGGGGGGACGAGACCCAGTACTTC.